This TCR beta chain was sequenced in a study of post-analysis software for immune sequencing data. Overall study context: Disease trajectories encompassed relapsing-remitting, secondary progressive and progressive-relapsing multiple sclerosis. Overall study results and limits: TRBV segments more frequent in patients than in controls numbered five and included TRBV5-6, TRBV5-1 and TRBV20-1. A significant reduction in normalized Chao1 diversity was observed in multiple sclerosis patients versus controls. Same-batch preparations were strongly co-clustered by F measure.

Unique molecular identifiers featured in each of the TCR beta cDNA libraries. Around 450,000 cDNA molecules were recovered from an input of 1 to 10 million T cells. TCRdb reprocessed the PCR reads with MiXCR, giving one entry per CDR3 protein. Among approximately 260,000 distinct CDR3 sequences listed, less than 40% were seen once. V was pared by 3 bases and J by 7 bases, with 12 bases of the junction left unmatched. This CDR3 is 16 amino acids long. In germline, CDR1 is SGHDT, CDR2 YYEEEE. This clonotype was seen at least ten times. Its specificity is unknown. The TCR sequence derives from a girl aged 5-17 years with multiple sclerosis. Sequencing was done on a sample of blood. The chain combines TRBV5-6 with TRBJ1-2; 10 bases align to TRBD1. CDR3 DNA: TGTGCCAGCAGCTACCTCCCGACAGGGGGCATATTTGGCTACACCTTC. This translates into CASSYLPTGGIFGYTF.